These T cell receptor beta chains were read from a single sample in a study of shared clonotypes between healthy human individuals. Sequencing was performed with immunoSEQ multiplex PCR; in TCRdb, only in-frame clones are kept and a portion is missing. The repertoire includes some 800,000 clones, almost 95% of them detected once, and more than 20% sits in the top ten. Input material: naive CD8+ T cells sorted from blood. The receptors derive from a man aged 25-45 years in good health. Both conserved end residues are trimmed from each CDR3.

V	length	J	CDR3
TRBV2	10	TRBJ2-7	ASTGGGYEQY
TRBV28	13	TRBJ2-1	ASGLGRGSYNEQF
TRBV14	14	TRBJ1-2	ASSPYKENTNYGYT
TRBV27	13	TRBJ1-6	ASRLTGGQNSPLH
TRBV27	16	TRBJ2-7	ASRSTVIRQGAVYEQY
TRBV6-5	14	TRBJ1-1	ASSYPGGGLNTEAF
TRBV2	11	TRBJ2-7	ASIPQGTNEQY
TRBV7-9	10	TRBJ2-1	ASSGRRNEQF
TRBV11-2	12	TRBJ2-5	ASRPTGLKATQY
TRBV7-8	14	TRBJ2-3	ASSLYRGELTDTQY
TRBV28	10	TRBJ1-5	ASSPYNQPQH
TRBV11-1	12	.	ASSLGPPPYEQY
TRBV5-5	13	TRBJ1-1	ASSTGRQMNTEAF
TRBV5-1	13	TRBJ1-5	ASSLATGPNQPQH
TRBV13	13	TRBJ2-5	ASSRTSGTQETQY
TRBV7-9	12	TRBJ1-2	ASSWTESRDGYT